The 15 T cell receptor beta chains listed next were all sequenced from one sample in a study of shared clonotypes between healthy human individuals (dated by TCRdb to 2020 to 2021). The library relied on the immunoSEQ multiplex PCR assay. TCRdb retrieved this table from immuneACCESS and kept in-frame rearrangements only. Not all clones are present; in checked studies, unresolved V genes account for under half, and no reason is known for the remainder. The sample data list millions of clones, and over 85% of these were observed just once. The ten top clones hold 0.9% to 1.4% of the sample. CD8 naive samples consisted of CD45RO-negative cells that were positively selected for CCR7, yielding a CD45RA+CCR7+ population without TemRA cells. The sample comprised naive CD8+ T cells sorted from blood. The sample's cell subset or site, from its label and the paper: CD45RA+CCR7+. The source is a man aged 18 to 29 in good health.

This chain connects TRBV19 to TRBJ2-7; unclear D gene. Germline V lookup: CDR1 LNHDA, CDR2 SQIVND (reference sequence). This CDR3 spans 15 amino acids. V lost 4 bases and J 3 bases, leaving 16 bases between the germline ends. As DNA, the CDR3 is TGTGCCAGTAGTACGGATGAGACGGTGGGCTACGAGCAGTACTTC. Its protein is CASSTDETVGYEQYF.

The chain recombines TRBV30 with TRBJ2-3; TRBD2 aligns across 9 bases. Looked up from germline, CDR1 is GTSNPN and CDR2 is SVGIG (reference sequence). Trimming took 3 bases from V and 4 from J; bases not matched to a gene: 5. This CDR3 contains 14 residues. CDR3 nucleotide sequence: TGTGCCTGGAGAAGCGGGAGGAGGCCAGATACGCAGTATTTT. It encodes CAWRSGRRPDTQYF.

About this clone: The sample holds other DNA sequences that translate to the same CDR3. This chain uses TRBV6-5 with TRBJ1-5; D is undetermined. CDR1 is MNHEY and CDR2 is SVGAGI in the germline V gene. The V end lost 0 bases, the J end lost 2 bases, and 8 bases lay between the germline ends. This CDR3 is 15 amino acids long. The CDR3 protein is CASSYSGEGNQPQHF. The CDR3 DNA reads as TGTGCCAGCAGTTACTCCGGGGAGGGCAATCAGCCCCAGCATTTT.

This rearrangement joins TRBV6-5 to TRBJ1-1, with 11 bases identical to TRBD1. Trimming at V came to 2 bases and at J to 5 bases, leaving 4 bases not matched to a gene. CDR1 MNHEY and CDR2 SVGAGI come from the germline V gene. The CDR3 contains 15 residues. The CDR3 reads CASSYRDRGWTEAFF. CDR3 nucleotides: TGTGCCAGCAGTTACCGGGACAGGGGGTGGACTGAAGCTTTCTTT.

The V call is TRBV6-1, the J call TRBJ2-7; 11 bases are shared with TRBD2. J lost 2 bases, V lost 2 bases, and 5 bases had no gene match. Per the germline V gene, CDR1 is MNHNS and CDR2 is SASEGT. The CDR3 contains 16 residues. The CDR3 spells CASSEPSGRHPYEQYF. For the CDR3, the DNA is TGTGCCAGCAGTGAACCTAGCGGGAGGCATCCCTACGAGCAGTACTTC.

Only one count was recorded for this clone. The rearrangement joins TRBV6-6 to TRBJ2-2; the D gene is possibly TRBD2 (6 bases). The CDR3 is 13 amino acids. Germline V lookup: CDR1 MNHNY, CDR2 SVGAGI (reference sequence). Between the trimmed V and J ends, which lost 10 bases and 4 bases, there was a span of 13 bases. The CDR3 protein is CAIGDSFTGELFF. CDR3 nucleotide sequence: TGTGCCATCGGGGACTCTTTCACCGGGGAGCTGTTTTTT.

The V call is TRBV5-8, the J call TRBJ1-6; D is unresolved. The V end lost 3 bases, the J end lost 8 bases, and 24 bases lay between the germline ends. The CDR3 covers 18 residues. The germline V gene has CDR1 SGHTS and CDR2 YDEGEE. The CDR3 region has the DNA TGTGCCAGCAGCTGGGAGCCGATTCCGGGCTCTTCTTATTCACCCCTCCACTTT. It encodes CASSWEPIPGSSYSPLHF.

V is TRBV5-1 and J is TRBJ1-1; D may be TRBD1 (5 bases). The CDR3 runs to 14 residues. Germline V gene lookup returns CDR1 SGHRS and CDR2 YFSETQ. Deletions cut 0 bases from V and 6 bases from J, with 12 bases between. The CDR3 nucleotides are TGCGCCAGCAGCTTGGACGGGGGAGGAGCTGAAGCTTTCTTT. Protein sequence: CASSLDGGGAEAFF.

This chain joins TRBV5-6 and TRBJ2-1; D unresolved. Trimming took off 4 bases at V and 0 bases at J, with 8 bases between the two ends. CDR1 SGHDT and CDR2 YYEEEE come from the germline V gene. The CDR3 consists of 14 residues. CDR3 in amino acids: CASSVGSSYNEQFF. CDR3 bases: TGTGCCAGCAGCGTAGGTAGCTCCTACAATGAGCAGTTCTTC.

This chain uses TRBV10-1 with TRBJ2-7; D perhaps matches TRBD1 (5 bases). V lost 2 bases and J lost 3, with 17 bases in between. In germline, CDR1 is WNHNN, CDR2 SYGVQD (reference sequence). CDR3 length: 16 residues. This chain's CDR3 is CASSEGVGRQSYEQYF. The CDR3 DNA sequence: TGCGCCAGCAGTGAGGGGGTCGGTAGACAGAGCTACGAGCAGTACTTC.

The CDR3 spells CASSEGAANTGELFF. The DNA of the CDR3 is TGTGCCAGCAGTGAAGGGGCAGCGAACACCGGGGAGCTGTTTTTT. V and J are TRBV2 and TRBJ2-2; D is unresolved. V dropped 1 base and J dropped 0 bases, with 6 bases sitting between them. The CDR3 is 15 residues long. Germline CDR1 is SNHLY and CDR2 is FYNNEI.

Of note for this clone: A much bigger clone sits one base away, suggesting this may be a read error. The CDR3 nucleotides read TGTGCCATCAGGGCGAACACTGAAGCTTTCTTT. Its protein product is CAIRANTEAFF. This chain uses TRBV10-3 with TRBJ1-1; D remains ambiguous. CDR3 size: 11 residues. Per the germline V gene, CDR1 is ENHRY and CDR2 is SYGVKD. V dropped 6 bases and J dropped 1 base, with 3 bases sitting between them.

V and J are TRBV10-3 and TRBJ2-3, with 16 bases aligning to TRBD2. Germline V lookup: CDR1 ENHRY, CDR2 SYGVKD. Trimming at V came to 4 bases and at J to 0 bases, leaving 13 bases not matched to a gene. The CDR3 loop spans 21 amino acids. In nucleotides, the CDR3 is TGTGCCATCAGTGGAACCGGGACTAGCGGGAGGGAGGCAATGAGCACAGATACGCAGTATTTT. Translation gives CAISGTGTSGREAMSTDTQYF.

This rearrangement joins TRBV5-1 to TRBJ1-4; the D gene is possibly TRBD1 (6 bases). This CDR3 is 15 amino acids long. Trimming pared 2 bases from V and 4 bases from J, leaving 12 bases between. Germline-derived CDR1 and CDR2 are SGHRS and YFSETQ. The CDR3 nucleotides read TGCGCCAGCAGCTTATCGACAGGTATTAATGAAAAACTGTTTTTT. Its protein product is CASSLSTGINEKLFF. The full variable domain, its missing parts supplied by reference TRBV5-1 and TRBJ1-4, is KAGVTQTPRYLIKTRGQQVTLSCSPISGHRSVSWYQQTPGQGLQFLFEYFSETQRNKGNFPGRFSGRQFSNSRSEMNVSTLELGDSALYLCASSLSTGINEKLFFGSGTQLSVL.

The chain uses TRBV6-1 and TRBJ2-2; 8 positions agree with TRBD2. The V gene's germline CDR1 is MNHNS and CDR2 SASEGT. The CDR3 length is 16 residues. Trimming took 0 bases from V and 6 from J; bases not matched to a gene: 6. CDR3 region: CASSEALGRAAGELFF. The CDR3 DNA sequence: TGTGCCAGCAGTGAAGCGCTCGGGAGGGCCGCCGGGGAGCTGTTTTTT.